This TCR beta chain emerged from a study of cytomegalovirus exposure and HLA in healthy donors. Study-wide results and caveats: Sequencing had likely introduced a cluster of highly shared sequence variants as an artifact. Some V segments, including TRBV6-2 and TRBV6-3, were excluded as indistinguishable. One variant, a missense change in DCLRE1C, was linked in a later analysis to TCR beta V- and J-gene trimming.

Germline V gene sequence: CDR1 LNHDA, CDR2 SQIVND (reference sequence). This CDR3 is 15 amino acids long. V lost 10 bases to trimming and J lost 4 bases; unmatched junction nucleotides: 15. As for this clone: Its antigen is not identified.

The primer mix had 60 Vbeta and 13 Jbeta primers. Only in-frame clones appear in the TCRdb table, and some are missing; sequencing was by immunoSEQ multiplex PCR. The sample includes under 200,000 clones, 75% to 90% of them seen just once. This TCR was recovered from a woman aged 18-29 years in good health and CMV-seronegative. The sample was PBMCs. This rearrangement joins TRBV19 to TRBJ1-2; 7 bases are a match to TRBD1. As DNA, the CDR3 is TGTGCCACTCAGGGGGAGTTACCCAGGTTCTATGGCTACACCTTC. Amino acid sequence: CATQGELPRFYGYTF.